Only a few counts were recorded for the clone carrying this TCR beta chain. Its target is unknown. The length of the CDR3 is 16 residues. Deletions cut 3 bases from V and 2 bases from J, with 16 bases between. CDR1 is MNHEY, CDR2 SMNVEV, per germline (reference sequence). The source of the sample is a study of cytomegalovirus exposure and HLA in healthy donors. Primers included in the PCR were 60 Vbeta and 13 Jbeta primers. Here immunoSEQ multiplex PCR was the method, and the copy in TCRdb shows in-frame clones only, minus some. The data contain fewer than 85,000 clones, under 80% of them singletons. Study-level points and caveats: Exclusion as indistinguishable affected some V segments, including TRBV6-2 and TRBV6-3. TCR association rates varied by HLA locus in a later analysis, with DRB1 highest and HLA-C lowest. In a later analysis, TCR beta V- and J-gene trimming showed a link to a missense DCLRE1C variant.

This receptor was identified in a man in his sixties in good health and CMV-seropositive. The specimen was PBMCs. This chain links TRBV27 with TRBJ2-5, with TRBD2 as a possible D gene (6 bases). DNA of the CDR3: TGTGCCAGCAGTTTGTTCACACTAGCCGGACAAGAGACCCAGTACTTC. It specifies CASSLFTLAGQETQYF.